This T cell receptor (beta chain) came from a study of follicular helper T cells after annual influenza vaccination. The overall study: Across the 2013-2014, 2014-2015 and 2015-2016 vaccination seasons, some subjects were resampled.

TCRdb's table, derived via immunoSEQ multiplex PCR, lists solely in-frame clones and lacks some. The sample has some 13,000 clones, roughly 74% seen once. The V segment lost 0 bases and the J segment 8 bases; nucleotides outside the gene matches: 8. Germline V gene data show CDR1 as SGHNT and CDR2 as YENEEA. There are 15 residues in the CDR3. Findings of the study overall: For non-cTfh compartments, undersampling could not be ruled out.

A note on this clone: What it binds is unknown.

The sample's time point: 2015-2016 season, pre-vaccination. Sorted blood CD4 subsets were sequenced before and after adults received seasonal inactivated influenza vaccine. Between about 35 and 110 mL of blood was drawn per time point. The origin of this receptor is an adult who received the influenza vaccine. This chain uses TRBV11-3 with TRBJ1-2; 8 nucleotides line up with TRBD1. This specimen consisted of CXCR5- memory CD4+ T cells sorted from blood, obtained on the day of influenza vaccination. The CDR3 DNA reads as TGTGCCAGCAGCTTAGATCCCGGACAGGGAGAGGGCTACACCTTC. This gives the protein CASSLDPGQGEGYTF.